The 8 T cell receptor beta chains below were found in one sample sequenced in a study of cytomegalovirus exposure and HLA in healthy donors. Researchers ran the PCR with 60 Vbeta and 13 Jbeta primers. Clones were read by immunoSEQ multiplex PCR, and TCRdb kept only the in-frame ones, dropping some. The table includes around 170,000 clones, roughly 87% detected once. Sequencing was performed on PBMCs. The receptors derive from a woman aged 45-59 years in good health and CMV-seronegative.

V gene TRBV19 combines with J gene TRBJ1-2; D is ambiguous. The V and J ends lost 5 bases and 0 bases respectively, with 13 bases between them. The CDR3 extends over 15 amino acids. The germline gives CDR1 LNHDA, CDR2 SQIVND (reference sequence). CDR3 bases: TGTGCCAGTAGTTCCGCAGGAAACTCTAACTATGGCTACACCTTC. Its translation: CASSSAGNSNYGYTF.

The J gene is TRBJ1-1, the V gene TRBV19, with D tentatively TRBD1 (5 bases). Germline V lookup: CDR1 LNHDA, CDR2 SQIVND (reference sequence). The CDR3 contains 14 residues. The ends were cut back, 1 base at V and 5 bases at J, with 11 bases in the middle. The CDR3 loop is CASSIVLEGTEAFF. The DNA for the CDR3 is TGTGCCAGTAGTATAGTTCTGGAGGGGACTGAAGCTTTCTTT.

This clone was observed once. This chain uses TRBV7-8 with TRBJ1-5; 12 bases match TRBD1. The length of the CDR3 is 16 residues. J was trimmed by 6 bases and V by 5 bases; bases with no gene match: 8. Per germline, CDR1 SGHVS and CDR2 FQNEAQ. The CDR3 spells CASSIGTGGLGQPQHF. CDR3 bases: TGTGCCAGCAGCATAGGGACAGGGGGCTTGGGTCAGCCCCAGCATTTT. Full variable domain (remainder filled in from reference TRBV7-8 and TRBJ1-5): GAGVSQSPRYKVAKRGQDVALRCDPISGHVSLFWYQQALGQGPEFLTYFQNEAQLDKSGLPSDRFFAERPEGSVSTLKIQRTQQEDSAVYLCASSIGTGGLGQPQHFGDGTRLSIL.

This clone has just a few counts. The gene calls are TRBV5-1 and TRBJ2-5; D is undetermined. Germline lookup yields CDR1 SGHRS and CDR2 YFSETQ. The V gene lost 1 base and the J gene lost 2 bases, with 12 bases spanning the gap. This CDR3 contains 15 residues. The chain's CDR3 is CASSLIPLNQETQYF. In DNA, the CDR3 is TGCGCCAGCAGCTTGATCCCACTAAATCAAGAGACCCAGTACTTC.

This chain joins TRBV5-6 and TRBJ1-1; 9 nucleotides match TRBD1. The trim removed 4 bases at V and 1 base at J, leaving 5 bases unmatched. CDR1 and CDR2 from the germline V gene are SGHDT and YYEEEE. The CDR3 runs 15 residues. CDR3 loop: CASSGRDRANTEAFF. CDR3 bases: TGTGCCAGCAGCGGCCGGGACAGGGCGAACACTGAAGCTTTCTTT. Drawing the rest from reference TRBV5-6 and TRBJ1-1, the complete variable domain is DAGVTQSPTHLIKTRGQQVTLRCSPKSGHDTVSWYQQALGQGPQFIFQYYEEEERQRGNFPDRFSGHQFPNYSSELNVNALLLGDSALYLCASSGRDRANTEAFFGQGTRLTVV.

V gene TRBV4-2 combines with J gene TRBJ2-7; D gene uncertain. This CDR3 spans 15 amino acids. Trimming removed 4 bases from V and 2 bases from J, with 15 bases in between. Germline lookup yields CDR1 LGHNA and CDR2 YNFKEQ. The CDR3 here is CASSPHGAGTYEQYF. In DNA, the CDR3 is TGTGCCAGCAGCCCACATGGAGCTGGTACCTACGAGCAGTACTTC.

The chain recombines TRBV7-2 with TRBJ2-1; TRBD1 matches at 9 bases. Losses at the gene ends were 5 bases for V and 8 bases for J; bases not matched to a gene: 13. CDR1 is SGHTA, CDR2 FQGNSA, per germline. The CDR3 contains 16 residues. The DNA of the CDR3 is TGTGCCAGCAGCCCTCCGTTGGGGACAGGGAAAGATGAGCAGTTCTTC. It translates to CASSPPLGTGKDEQFF.

The chain carries TRBV6-6 and TRBJ2-5, with 8 bases identical to TRBD2. The J call could be wrong; TRBJ2-7 is a better fit for the DNA end. Per the germline V gene, CDR1 is MNHNY and CDR2 is SVGAGI (reference sequence). This CDR3 spans 15 amino acids. DNA for the CDR3: TGTGCCAGCAGTTACCGTCGGGGGGGGCCCTACGAGCAGTACTTC. Amino acid sequence: CASSYRRGGPYEQYF.